This T cell receptor (beta chain) was profiled in a study of early T cells in non-severe SARS-CoV-2 infection. CDR1 is MGHRA, CDR2 YSYEKL, per germline. Deletions cut 3 bases from V and 1 base from J, with 12 bases between. The CDR3 is 15 amino acids. This clonotype has more than one count but fewer than ten. The TCR library protocol was used to attach unique molecular identifiers. These identifiers were attached to individual cDNA molecules. MiXCR, run by TCRdb on the 5' RACE reads, gives a single entry per CDR3 protein. Here the sample spans fewer than 40,000 distinct CDR3 sequences, under 6% being singletons.

The clonotype was recovered from an adult who was a healthcare worker with PCR-confirmed SARS-CoV-2 infection or an uninfected control (not recorded which). The specimen sequenced was whole blood. The V and J genes are TRBV4-1 and TRBJ1-2; tentative D call: TRBD1 (5 bases). CDR3 sequence: CASSQDPQGNYGYTF. CDR3 coding DNA: TGCGCCAGCAGCCAGGACCCCCAGGGTAACTATGGCTACACCTTC.